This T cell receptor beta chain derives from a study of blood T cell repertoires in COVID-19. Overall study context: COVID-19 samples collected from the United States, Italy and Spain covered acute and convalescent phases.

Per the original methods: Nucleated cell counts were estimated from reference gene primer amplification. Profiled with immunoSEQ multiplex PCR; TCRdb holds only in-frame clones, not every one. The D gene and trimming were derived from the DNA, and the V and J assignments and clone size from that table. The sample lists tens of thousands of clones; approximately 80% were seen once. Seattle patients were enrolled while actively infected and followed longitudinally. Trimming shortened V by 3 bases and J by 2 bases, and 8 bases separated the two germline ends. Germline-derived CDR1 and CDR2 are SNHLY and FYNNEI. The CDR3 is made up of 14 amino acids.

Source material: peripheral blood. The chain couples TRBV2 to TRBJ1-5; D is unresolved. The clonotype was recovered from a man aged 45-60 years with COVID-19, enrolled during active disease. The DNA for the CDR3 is TGTGCCAGCAGTGAGGGGAGGGGCAATCAGCCCCAGCATTTT. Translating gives CASSEGRGNQPQHF.